Included here is one T cell receptor (beta chain) sequence, with context. Germline CDR1 SGHNT, CDR2 YYREEE (reference sequence). The CDR3 runs 14 residues. V gave up 4 bases and J gave up 7 bases; unmatched junction bases: 9. This entry belongs to a study of cytomegalovirus exposure and HLA in healthy donors. 60 Vbeta and 13 Jbeta primers were used in PCR. Only in-frame clones appear in the TCRdb table, and some are missing; sequencing was by immunoSEQ multiplex PCR. Here the sample spans 150,000 to 200,000 clones, roughly 80% being singletons. Input material: PBMCs. The chain employs TRBV5-4 and TRBJ2-3, with TRBD2 matching 7 bases. The source of this sequence is a man younger than 35 in good health and CMV-seropositive. The CDR3 sequence is CASSPGEGSHTQYF. In DNA form, the CDR3 reads TGTGCCAGCAGCCCCGGGGAGGGATCCCATACGCAGTATTTT.